The T cell receptor (beta chain) described here comes from a study of T cell changes during pregnancy in multiple sclerosis (dated by TCRdb to 2018 to 2020). Regarding the research as a whole: Changes in the T cell repertoire over the course of pregnancy were examined in this study in women with multiple sclerosis.

From its cysteine to its phenylalanine, the CDR3 spans 19 amino acids. Kept here is only the CDR3 DNA, which spans 57 bases and is read in frame from base 1. Looking up the germline V gene yields CDR1 MGHRA and CDR2 YSYEKL. V is pruned by 0 bases and J by 5 bases, leaving 15 bases of the junction without a gene match. As for this clone: Its recognized antigen is unknown. No qualities accompany the bases; no much larger clone lies one base away.

Library prep was done by the immunoSEQ multiplex PCR assay. TCRdb re-hosts the immuneACCESS table, in-frame sequences only. Its copies lack some clones; in the studies checked, an unresolved V gene accounts for under half of them, and the cause for the rest is not known. The sample includes about 20,000 clones, with 88% observed a single time. The ten biggest clones cover around 20% of the sample. The clonotype originates from a female donor in good health, enrolled as a control in a pregnancy study. The starting material was CD8+ T cells from peripheral blood mononuclear cells, obtained after pregnancy. Here the chain combines TRBV4-1 and TRBJ2-5; the central 10 bases match TRBD2. The DNA reads TGCGCCAGCAGCCAAGAGACGGGGTCTAGCGGGAGACGACTTGAGACCCAGTACTTC. Its product reads: CASSQETGSSGRRLETQYF.